The rows below give T cell receptor beta chains drawn from one sample of a study of shared clonotypes between healthy human individuals. Measured with immunoSEQ multiplex PCR; TCRdb has only the in-frame clones, and not every one. This sample has 700,000 or so clones, with roughly 70% found just once. Sample: memory CD4+ T cells sorted from blood. The receptors stem from a woman aged 30 to 39 in good health. The CDR3 runs from the conserved cysteine through the conserved F or W. A D gene is named only where the DNA matches it firmly. A clone size is listed for some rows: how often the clone was seen (once, few, many), or a class if it is expanded.

D	J	size	V	CDR3	DNA
-	TRBJ2-2	-	TRBV11-2	CASSPNMNTGELFF	TGTGCCAGCAGCCCTAACATGAACACCGGGGAGCTGTTTTTT
-	TRBJ2-7	once	TRBV9	CASSARDDEQYF	TGTGCCAGCAGCGCCAGGGATGACGAGCAGTACTTC
-	TRBJ1-3	-	TRBV7-2	CASSLGGGGPGNTIYF	TGTGCCAGCAGCTTAGGTGGCGGGGGGCCTGGAAACACCATATATTTT
-	TRBJ1-2	-	TRBV5-1	CASSFDYWSGYTF	TGCGCCAGCAGCTTCGACTATTGGAGCGGCTACACCTTC
-	TRBJ1-2	-	TRBV2	CASSPVDGYTF	TGTGCCAGCAGTCCAGTCGATGGCTACACCTTC
-	TRBJ1-2	few	TRBV27	CASSLTLFGGYTF	TGTGCCAGCAGCCTTACTTTGTTTGGTGGCTACACCTTC
-	TRBJ1-3	few	TRBV5-1	CATARQPPDLARDTIYF	TGCGCCACCGCGCGTCAGCCACCCGACCTAGCGCGAGACACCATATATTTT
-	TRBJ2-2	-	TRBV5-1	CASAGTLNTGELFF	TGCGCCAGCGCCGGGACTTTGAACACCGGGGAGCTGTTTTTT
TRBD2	TRBJ2-1	-	TRBV20-1	CSARAGRGQFF	TGCAGTGCTAGAGCGGGGAGGGGGCAGTTCTTC
TRBD1	TRBJ2-5	-	TRBV27	CASSRKTGGGKTQYF	TGTGCCAGCAGCCGAAAGACAGGGGGCGGGAAGACCCAGTACTTC
-	TRBJ1-3	-	TRBV7-2	CASSLGDGTHRSGNTIYF	TGTGCCAGCAGCTTAGGGGACGGCACCCACCGCTCTGGAAACACCATATATTTT
-	TRBJ2-1	-	TRBV30	CAWSGGLSRDEQFF	TGTGCCTGGAGTGGGGGGTTATCCCGCGATGAGCAGTTCTTC
-	TRBJ2-3	-	TRBV27	CASSLMAGYTQYF	TGTGCCAGCAGTTTAATGGCGGGGTATACGCAGTATTTT
-	TRBJ2-7	few	TRBV2	CASSEGTLGHEQYF	TGTGCCAGCAGTGAAGGGACCTTAGGCCACGAGCAGTACTTC
TRBD2	TRBJ2-3	-	TRBV7-6	CASSPRTSGRTTDTQYF	TGTGCCAGCAGCCCGAGGACTAGCGGGAGGACCACAGATACGCAGTATTTT
-	TRBJ2-7	few	TRBV11-2	CASSLGPVNEQYF	TGTGCCAGCAGCTTAGGTCCCGTCAACGAGCAGTACTTC
-	TRBJ1-5	-	TRBV30	CAWSVQGNQPQHF	TGTGCCTGGAGTGTACAGGGCAATCAGCCCCAGCATTTT
TRBD1	TRBJ1-3	-	TRBV5-4	CASSRQGSSGNTIYF	TGTGCCAGCAGCCGACAGGGGAGCTCTGGAAACACCATATATTTT
-	TRBJ2-3	-	TRBV19	CASSLADWSTDTQYF	TGTGCCAGTAGTCTCGCAGATTGGTCCACAGATACGCAGTATTTT
TRBD2	TRBJ2-2	-	TRBV4-1	CASSPGLAGAGELFF	TGCGCCAGCAGCCCGGGACTAGCGGGAGCGGGGGAGCTGTTTTTT
-	TRBJ2-7	-	TRBV4-2	CASSPVGRGEQYF	TGTGCCAGCAGCCCGGTAGGGCGGGGCGAGCAGTACTTC
-	TRBJ1-5	few	TRBV27	CASSLRQSPQPQHF	TGTGCCAGCAGTTTGAGGCAGAGTCCTCAGCCCCAGCATTTT
-	TRBJ2-7	few	TRBV28	CASVIPGSPGEQYF	TGTGCCAGCGTAATACCAGGGAGCCCTGGCGAGCAGTACTTC
-	TRBJ2-7	once	TRBV14	CASSPPVGDHYEQYF	TGTGCCAGCAGTCCGCCGGTTGGGGACCACTACGAGCAGTACTTC
-	TRBJ2-3	-	TRBV4-1	CASSSRRGQYF	TGCGCCAGCAGCTCGCGGAGGGGGCAGTATTTT
-	TRBJ2-3	-	TRBV7-3	CASSLAAGPDTQYF	TGTGCCAGCAGCTTAGCAGCCGGGCCCGATACGCAGTATTTT
-	TRBJ2-2	-	TRBV7-8	CASSTTGELFF	TGTGCCAGCAGCACTACCGGGGAGCTGTTTTTT
-	TRBJ1-1	-	TRBV28	CASSLGTPGVAFF	TGTGCCAGCAGTCTGGGGACACCTGGAGTGGCTTTCTTT
TRBD2	TRBJ2-5	once	TRBV9	CASSTSLAGGYETQYF	TGTGCCAGCAGCACATCCCTAGCGGGAGGTTATGAGACCCAGTACTTC
-	TRBJ1-1	few	TRBV7-6	CASSGVGTEAFF	TGTGCCAGCAGCGGCGTGGGCACTGAAGCTTTCTTT
-	TRBJ2-5	few	TRBV11-2	CASSFPLGHYPTQYF	TGTGCCAGCAGCTTCCCCCTTGGGCATTATCCGACCCAGTACTTC
TRBD1	TRBJ2-5	-	TRBV19	CASSTSSGGVGETQYF	TGTGCCAGTAGTACCTCATCAGGGGGCGTAGGAGAGACCCAGTACTTC
TRBD2	TRBJ2-3	-	TRBV5-1	CASSLKEREVDTQYF	TGCGCCAGCAGCTTGAAAGAGCGGGAGGTAGATACGCAGTATTTT
-	TRBJ2-3	-	TRBV19	CASSALTPGRKLISDTQYF	TGTGCCAGTAGTGCCTTAACACCGGGACGGAAACTGATCTCAGATACGCAGTATTTT
-	TRBJ2-6	-	TRBV7-9	CASSLALSQSGANVLTF	TGTGCCAGCAGCTTAGCGCTTTCCCAATCAGGGGCCAACGTCCTGACTTTC
TRBD1	TRBJ1-2	few	TRBV11-2	CASSSRQGMEAGYTF	TGTGCCAGCAGCTCCAGACAGGGGATGGAGGCTGGCTACACCTTC
TRBD2	TRBJ2-4	-	TRBV11-2	CASSTLGLASYF	TGTGCCAGCAGCACCCTGGGACTAGCTTCCTACTTC
TRBD1	TRBJ2-4	-	TRBV2	CARGQGGNIQYF	TGTGCCAGGGGACAGGGGGGTAACATTCAGTACTTC
-	TRBJ2-2	-	TRBV19	CASSYSTNTGELFF	TGTGCCAGTAGTTATAGTACGAACACCGGGGAGCTGTTTTTT
-	TRBJ2-3	-	TRBV2	CASRRDSTDTQYF	TGTGCCAGCAGACGGGACAGCACAGATACGCAGTATTTT
-	TRBJ1-1	few	TRBV11-2	CASSLGLQTTEAFF	TGTGCCAGCAGCTTAGGGCTACAGACCACTGAAGCTTTCTTT